The 29 T cell receptor beta chains below come from one sample, sequenced in a study of radiotherapy plus CTLA-4 blockade in lung cancer. TCRdb's table, derived via immunoSEQ multiplex PCR, lists solely in-frame clones and lacks some. This sample yields roughly 50,000 clones, of which 65% to 90% are seen a single time; around 17% belongs to the top ten. The sample was peripheral blood, taken from a patient treated with radiotherapy plus ipilimumab. The receptor set was obtained from a human donor with non-small cell lung cancer that progressed on radiotherapy plus ipilimumab. Some clones in this sample may be carry-over from other donors' samples.

This rearrangement joins TRBV9 to TRBJ1-2; D not certain. V lost 0 bases to trimming and J lost 2 bases, with 5 bases between them. The germline V gene has CDR1 SGDLS and CDR2 YYNGEE. This CDR3 has 13 amino acids. CDR3 DNA: TGTGCCAGCAGCGTAGATATGAACTATGGCTACACCTTC. Protein: CASSVDMNYGYTF.

The chain combines TRBV19 with TRBJ2-1; 11 bases fit TRBD2. The CDR3 sequence is 16 residues long. After removal of 5 bases from V and 3 bases from J, the junction contained 6 bases not matched to a gene. The V gene's germline CDR1 is LNHDA and CDR2 SQIVND (reference sequence). The CDR3 protein is CASSYRTSGSYNEQFF. The CDR3 bases are TGTGCCAGTAGTTATCGTACTAGCGGGAGCTACAATGAGCAGTTCTTC.

Regarding this clone: A junction boundary mismatches the germline segment, possibly from a read error. J is TRBJ1-2 and V is TRBV27, with TRBD1 matching 9 bases. Germline V gives CDR1 MNHEY, CDR2 SMNVEV (reference sequence). CDR3 size: 15 residues. The CDR3 sequence is CATSQRGQGSYGYTF. The CDR3 DNA follows: TGTGCCACCAGTCAAAGAGGACAGGGGAGCTATGGCTACACCTTC.

DNA of the CDR3: TGTGCCATCAGTTATAAGGGGTCCTACGAGCAGTACTTC. It yields the protein CAISYKGSYEQYF. The chain recombines TRBV10-3 with TRBJ2-7; tentative D call: TRBD1 (5 bases). Germline V gene lookup returns CDR1 ENHRY and CDR2 SYGVKD. The CDR3 loop spans 13 amino acids. Trimming shortened V by 5 bases and J by 1 base, and 9 bases separated the two germline ends.

The genes are TRBV19 and TRBJ1-6; TRBD1 agrees at 9 bases. CDR3 length equals 18 residues. After removal of 0 bases from V and 6 bases from J, the junction contained 9 bases not matched to a gene. In germline, CDR1 is LNHDA, CDR2 SQIVND (reference sequence). CDR3 loop: CASSIDGTGLRSNSPLHF. The DNA of the CDR3 is TGTGCCAGTAGTATAGACGGGACAGGGTTAAGGTCTAATTCACCCCTCCACTTT.

The chain joins TRBV10-3 to TRBJ2-3; TRBD2 matches 15 bases. Per germline, CDR1 ENHRY and CDR2 SYGVKD. Trimming cost V 7 bases and J 5 bases; bases outside gene matches: 7. The CDR3 is 16 residues long. The CDR3 DNA sequence: TGTGCCATCACCCCGGGACTAGCGGGGGGACTAGATACGCAGTATTTT. It yields the protein CAITPGLAGGLDTQYF.

CDR3 in DNA: TGCGCCAGCAGCCAAGGTGCCTCAGGGGTCTTCAGCTCTGGAAACACCATATATTTT. It translates to CASSQGASGVFSSGNTIYF. V gene TRBV4-1 combines with J gene TRBJ1-3; weak D call: TRBD1 (6 bases). CDR3 length equals 19 residues. Looked up from germline, CDR1 is MGHRA and CDR2 is YSYEKL. The ends were cut back, 1 base at V and 0 bases at J, with 19 bases in the middle.

The chain has TRBV19 and TRBJ2-5, with 7 bases fitting TRBD1. Near its end, the DNA agrees better with TRBJ2-7, so the J call may be wrong. The CDR3 runs 13 residues. The germline V gene encodes CDR1 LNHDA and CDR2 SQIVND (reference sequence). CDR3 coding DNA: TGTGCCAGTAGTACTCTACAGGGGTACGAGCAGTACTTC. Translation gives CASSTLQGYEQYF.

This chain uses TRBV5-1 with TRBJ2-3; D may be TRBD2 (6 bases). The germline V gene has CDR1 SGHRS and CDR2 YFSETQ. V lost 0 bases to trimming and J lost 5 bases, with 16 bases between them. This CDR3 has 16 amino acids. The CDR3 protein is CASSLAGGVGQDTQYF. CDR3 nucleotides: TGCGCCAGCAGCTTGGCGGGCGGGGTAGGCCAAGATACGCAGTATTTT.

The gene calls are TRBV9 and TRBJ1-1; D ambiguous. Germline V gene lookup returns CDR1 SGDLS and CDR2 YYNGEE. Trimming took off 0 bases at V and 4 bases at J, with 13 bases between the two ends. The CDR3 runs to 15 residues. CDR3 DNA sequence: TGTGCCAGCAGCGTAGCTGACGCTGCGGGCACTGAAGCTTTCTTT. The encoded protein is CASSVADAAGTEAFF.

The chain combines TRBV13 with TRBJ2-7; 9 bases fit TRBD2. After removal of 2 bases from V and 5 bases from J, the junction contained 10 bases not matched to a gene. Germline-derived CDR1 and CDR2 are PRHDT and FYEKMQ (reference sequence). This CDR3 has 16 amino acids. CDR3 sequence: CASSLWAGGRGDEQYF. The CDR3 coding sequence is TGTGCCAGCAGCTTATGGGCAGGCGGGAGGGGTGACGAGCAGTACTTC.

J is TRBJ2-1 and V is TRBV28, with 11 bases aligning to TRBD1. Trimming removed 4 bases from V and 4 bases from J; junction bases left unmatched: 6. This CDR3 region has 16 residues. Germline CDR1 is MDHEN and CDR2 is SYDVKM. CDR3 sequence (DNA): TGTGCCAGCAGTTCCTGGACAGGGGGCTCGTACAATGAGCAGTTCTTC. It codes for CASSSWTGGSYNEQFF.

This chain links TRBV30 with TRBJ2-5; D is unresolved. Germline V lookup: CDR1 GTSNPN, CDR2 SVGIG (reference sequence). The V end lost 2 bases, the J end lost 5 bases, and 12 bases lay between the germline ends. The CDR3 covers 13 residues. The CDR3, as DNA: TGTGCCTGGAGTAACGGCGCAGGTGAGACCCAGTACTTC. Its protein is CAWSNGAGETQYF. Using reference TRBV30 and TRBJ2-5 for the parts outside the CDR3, the full variable domain is SQTIHQWPATLVQPVGSPLSLECTVEGTSNPNLYWYRQAAGRGLQLLFYSVGIGQISSEVPQNLSASRPQDRQFILSSKKLLLSDSGFYLCAWSNGAGETQYFGPGTRLLVL.

The rearrangement uses TRBV7-2 and TRBJ1-1, with D unclear. This CDR3 has 19 residues. Trimming cost V 0 bases and J 4 bases, with 24 bases left between them. The germline CDR1 and CDR2 sequences are SGHTA and FQGNSA. CDR3 sequence reads: CASSLAQLYMSPGGTEAFF. In DNA, the CDR3 is TGTGCCAGCAGCTTAGCCCAGTTATATATGTCCCCCGGCGGCACTGAAGCTTTCTTT.

The chain joins TRBV5-1 to TRBJ2-2; 9 bases are shared with TRBD2. Germline values: CDR1 SGHRS, CDR2 YFSETQ. The J segment lost 3 bases and the V segment lost 0 bases, leaving 3 bases of the junction unmatched. The CDR3 has 16 amino acids. The DNA of the CDR3 is TGCGCCAGCAGCTTGGATAGCGGGGGCTACACCGGGGAGCTGTTTTTT. Encoded protein: CASSLDSGGYTGELFF. The whole variable domain, filled in from reference TRBV5-1 and TRBJ2-2, reads KAGVTQTPRYLIKTRGQQVTLSCSPISGHRSVSWYQQTPGQGLQFLFEYFSETQRNKGNFPGRFSGRQFSNSRSEMNVSTLELGDSALYLCASSLDSGGYTGELFFGEGSRLTVL.

The chain has TRBV29-1 and TRBJ2-6; 7 nucleotides align to TRBD1. V gave up 5 bases and J gave up 0 bases; unmatched junction bases: 7. The CDR3 runs to 16 residues. Germline values: CDR1 SQVTM, CDR2 ANQGSEA. CDR3 bases: TGCAGCGTTCTAGACAGGGCGACCTCTGGGGCCAACGTCCTGACTTTC. Protein product: CSVLDRATSGANVLTF.

The chain combines TRBV5-4 with TRBJ2-3; 13 bases agree with TRBD2. Germline V CDR1 and CDR2: SGHNT, YYREEE (reference sequence). This CDR3 comprises 16 residues. The V and J ends lost 3 bases and 2 bases, in that order; junction bases with no gene match: 3. The CDR3 protein is CASSWGLAGITDTQYF. In DNA form, the CDR3 reads TGTGCCAGCAGCTGGGGACTAGCGGGGATCACAGATACGCAGTATTTT. Based on the CDR3 plus reference TRBV5-4 and TRBJ2-3, the full variable domain is ETGVTQSPTHLIKTRGQQVTLRCSSQSGHNTVSWYQQALGQGPQFIFQYYREEENGRGNFPPRFSGLQFPNYSSELNVNALELDDSALYLCASSWGLAGITDTQYFGPGTRLTVL.

The chain links TRBV4-2 to TRBJ2-7, with 7 bases matching TRBD1. The CDR3 has 16 amino acids. V lost 0 bases to trimming and J lost 2 bases; unmatched junction nucleotides: 7. Germline loops: CDR1 LGHNA, CDR2 YNFKEQ. CDR3 bases: TGTGCCAGCAGCCAAGAGGCCAGGGGGTGGACCTACGAGCAGTACTTC. Translated: CASSQEARGWTYEQYF.

This rearrangement joins TRBV27 to TRBJ2-2; 7 bases map to TRBD2. This CDR3 has 16 residues. Germline V gene lookup returns CDR1 MNHEY and CDR2 SMNVEV (reference sequence). V gave up 2 bases and J gave up 4 bases; unmatched junction bases: 7. This CDR3 reads CASSLKLAEFTGELFF. The CDR3 DNA is TGTGCCAGCAGTTTAAAGCTAGCGGAGTTCACCGGGGAGCTGTTTTTT.

This sequence joins TRBV27 and TRBJ2-2; TRBD1 agrees at 8 bases. Unmatched junction bases numbered 7, after V lost 6 bases and J lost 1 base. CDR3 size: 16 residues. CDR1 MNHEY and CDR2 SMNVEV come from the germline V gene (reference sequence). CDR3 sequence: CASRSKGTGNTGELFF. The CDR3 nucleotides are TGTGCCAGCAGATCTAAGGGGACAGGGAACACCGGGGAGCTGTTTTTT.

V is TRBV5-6 and J is TRBJ1-5; 9 nucleotides match TRBD1. Germline V gene lookup returns CDR1 SGHDT and CDR2 YYEEEE. The J segment lost 6 bases and the V segment lost 1 base, leaving 8 bases of the junction unmatched. This CDR3 is 16 amino acids long. DNA for the CDR3: TGTGCCAGCAGCTTGCTGACCGGGACAGGGAGTCAGCCCCAGCATTTT. Protein: CASSLLTGTGSQPQHF.

The chain carries TRBV5-6 and TRBJ1-5; TRBD1 agrees at 11 bases. Germline values: CDR1 SGHDT, CDR2 YYEEEE. CDR3 length: 19 residues. With 3 bases clipped from V and 0 bases from J, the junction kept 11 bases outside the gene matches. CDR3 DNA: TGTGCCAGCAGCTACGCAGGGACAGGGGGTTTTCATAGCAATCAGCCCCAGCATTTT. It translates to CASSYAGTGGFHSNQPQHF.

This rearrangement joins TRBV29-1 to TRBJ2-1; TRBD1 agrees at 9 bases. With V trimmed by 0 bases and J by 4 bases, 16 bases remained unmatched. The CDR3 has 19 amino acids. Germline-derived CDR1 and CDR2 are SQVTM and ANQGSEA. CDR3 bases: TGCAGCGTTGAAGATCCCTACTCGAAGACAGGGGGTTCTTACAATGAGCAGTTCTTC. Translation: CSVEDPYSKTGGSYNEQFF.

The chain joins TRBV28 to TRBJ2-4, with unresolved D. V was trimmed by 6 bases and J by 4 bases, leaving 10 bases between them. CDR1 and CDR2 from the germline V gene are MDHEN and SYDVKM. This CDR3 is 13 amino acids long. The CDR3 loop reads CASSLPSKNIQYF. The CDR3 DNA is TGTGCCAGCAGCCTCCCGAGTAAAAACATTCAGTACTTC.

The J gene is TRBJ2-1, the V gene TRBV29-1; 11 bases line up with TRBD1. V shed 3 bases and J 7 bases; nucleotides not matched to a gene: 5. The CDR3 consists of 14 residues. The germline CDR1 and CDR2 sequences are SQVTM and ANQGSEA. Here the CDR3 DNA reads TGCAGCGTTGATAGGACAGGGGGCGGGAATGAGCAGTTCTTC. Amino acid sequence: CSVDRTGGGNEQFF.

The chain joins TRBV6-1 to TRBJ1-1; D not resolved. The CDR3 contains 18 residues. Trimming pared 0 bases from V and 0 bases from J, leaving 17 bases between. Germline V CDR1 and CDR2: MNHNS, SASEGT. As DNA, the CDR3 is TGTGCCAGCAGTGAAGCGACTAATACGGACGGGTTGAACACTGAAGCTTTCTTT. Amino acid sequence: CASSEATNTDGLNTEAFF.

V gene TRBV29-1 combines with J gene TRBJ2-2, with TRBD2 identical over 7 bases. The germline CDR1 and CDR2 sequences are SQVTM and ANQGSEA. The V segment lost 5 bases and the J segment 4 bases; nucleotides outside the gene matches: 4. This CDR3 contains 13 residues. The CDR3 DNA is TGCAGCGTTCAGCGGGGAGGCACCGGGGAGCTGTTTTTT. Protein product: CSVQRGGTGELFF.

The chain couples TRBV6-1 to TRBJ1-2; a weak D match, TRBD1 (5 bases). The CDR3 has 11 amino acids. CDR1 MNHNS and CDR2 SASEGT come from the germline V gene. Trimming removed 7 bases at V and 7 bases at J, with 10 bases between. CDR3 coding DNA: TGTGCCAGCACCAGGGTAGGTGGCTACACCTTC. It translates to CASTRVGGYTF.

This chain uses TRBV29-1 with TRBJ2-1, with 9 nucleotides matching TRBD2. The CDR3 spans 16 residues. Per germline, CDR1 SQVTM and CDR2 ANQGSEA. V lost 3 bases, J lost 3 bases, and 9 bases stayed unmatched. The DNA of the CDR3 is TGCAGCGTTGAGGATTGGCGGGAGGGTAACTACAATGAGCAGTTCTTC. Protein sequence: CSVEDWREGNYNEQFF.